The 8 T cell receptor beta chains given below trace back to one sample, sequenced in a study of regulatory T cells in long-lasting Graves disease. The TCR beta library used iRepertoire HTBI primers with Arm-PCR amplification of CDR3. MiXCR, applied by TCRdb to the multiplex PCR reads, yields one record per CDR3 protein. The table records about 420,000 distinct CDR3 sequences, around 17% of them present only once. Time point: newly diagnosed GD, antithyroid drugs for less than 3 months. The authors made the TCR library using RNA they extracted from PBMCs. These data were likewise used in another study, on T cells in Graves' hyperthyroidism and ophthalmopathy.

Sequencing was performed on peripheral blood mononuclear cells (PBMCs), taken at new diagnosis, from a patient treated with antithyroid drugs. Every receptor here comes from a woman under 30 with Graves disease.

The chain is built from TRBV6-2 or TRBV6-3 and TRBJ2-7, with 9 nucleotides matching TRBD1. V lost 7 bases and J lost 2; bases outside the gene matches: 9. CDR1 and CDR2 from the germline V gene are MNHEY and SVGEGT. The length of the CDR3 is 15 residues. CDR3 region: CASNSPGQGTYEQYF. DNA for the CDR3: TGTGCCAGCAATTCCCCGGGACAGGGTACCTACGAGCAGTACTTC.

This clonotype came up a few times. The V gene is TRBV30, the J gene TRBJ2-5; a weak D match, TRBD2 (6 bases). CDR1 and CDR2 from the germline V gene are GTSNPN and SVGIG (reference sequence). CDR3 length: 13 amino acids. Trimming cost V 2 bases and J 5 bases, with 12 bases left between them. CDR3 sequence reads: CAWSLGGGETQYF. The CDR3 DNA reads TGTGCCTGGAGTTTGGGTGGGGGGGAGACCCAGTACTTC.

At least ten counts were recorded for this clonotype. This chain links TRBV7-8 with TRBJ2-1, with a tentative D call TRBD1 (5 bases). CDR1 and CDR2 from the germline V gene are SGHVS and FQNEAQ. Trimming shortened V by 1 base and J by 0 bases, and 7 bases separated the two germline ends. This CDR3 spans 15 amino acids. CDR3 bases: TGTGCCAGCAGCTTAGTCAGGGCCTCCTACAATGAGCAGTTCTTC. Residues: CASSLVRASYNEQFF.

There are many counts of this clonotype. The chain carries TRBV5-5 and TRBJ1-2, with D maybe TRBD1 (5 bases). CDR1 and CDR2 from the germline V gene are SGHKS and YYEKEE (reference sequence). Trimming cost V 3 bases and J 4 bases, with 10 bases left between them. This CDR3 is built from 13 residues. CDR3 DNA: TGTGCCAGCAGCTATGACAGTGGCTATGGCTACACCTTC. Translated, it gives CASSYDSGYGYTF.

The V gene is TRBV27, the J gene TRBJ2-3, with D perhaps matching TRBD2 (5 bases). The CDR3 has 15 residues. The V gene lost 2 bases and the J gene lost 0 bases, with 9 bases spanning the gap. CDR1 and CDR2 (germline): MNHEY, SMNVEV (reference sequence). CDR3 sequence reads: CASSLSGLSTDTQYF. The CDR3 DNA reads as TGTGCCAGCAGTTTAAGCGGCTTGAGCACAGATACGCAGTATTTT.

With respect to this clonotype: A single base separates this from a much larger clone, so it may be a read error. The rearrangement links TRBV28 to TRBJ1-1; D unresolved. Per the germline V gene, CDR1 is MDHEN and CDR2 is SYDVKM. CDR3 size: 19 residues. V lost 6 bases and J lost 4, with 30 bases in between. The CDR3 DNA reads as TGTGCCAGCAGAACCGCCTCAGCGGGAATGGCGGTGCGGAGCACTGAAGCTTTCTTT. It translates to CASRTASAGMAVRSTEAFF. The full variable domain, in which reference TRBV28 and TRBJ1-1 provide the parts outside the CDR3, is DVKVTQSSRYLVKRTGEKVFLECVQDMDHENMFWYRQDPGLGLRLIYFSYDVKMKEKGDIPEGYSVSREKKERFSLILESASTNQTSMYLCASRTASAGMAVRSTEAFFGQGTRLTVV.

DNA for the CDR3: TGTGCCAGCAGCTTAGACTCCGGACTAGCGGGAGGGGACACCGGGGAGCTGTTTTTT. Its translation is CASSLDSGLAGGDTGELFF. The V call is TRBV7-2, the J call TRBJ2-2; 15 bases align to TRBD2. Germline assignment: CDR1 SGHTA and CDR2 FQGNSA. CDR3 length equals 19 residues. With V trimmed by 1 base and J by 3 bases, 6 bases remained unmatched.

This clonotype came up many times. V gene TRBV2 combines with J gene TRBJ1-4; no definite D call. The CDR3 has 14 residues. Trimming removed 7 bases from V and 8 bases from J, with 17 bases in between. Per the germline V gene, CDR1 is SNHLY and CDR2 is FYNNEI. Here the CDR3 DNA reads TGTGCCAGCAAGATAACAATGGAGGAAGAAAAACTGTTTTTT. The encoded protein is CASKITMEEEKLFF. Variable domain in full (rest from reference TRBV2 and TRBJ1-4): EPEVTQTPSHQVTQMGQEVILRCVPISNHLYFYWYRQILGQKVEFLVSFYNNEISEKSEIFDDQFSVERPDGSNFTLKIRSTKLEDSAMYFCASKITMEEEKLFFGSGTQLSVL.